The sequence of this TCR beta chain was determined in a study of molecular identifiers for immune sequencing clone quantification. Study-wide results and limits: Clonotypes surpassing 20 RNA copies contained over 99% of effector molecules, versus under 1% in naive cells.

This clonotype was detected a few times. Its antigen is still unknown. Because the CDR3's place on the DNA is in doubt, the DNA is left out and the CDR3 is given as listed by TCRdb. Listed TCR primers, together with previously described methods, were used for the bulk TCR libraries. One entry per CDR3 protein results from TCRdb running MiXCR on the PCR reads. The data contain roughly 630,000 distinct CDR3 sequences, approximately 24% of them singletons. The CDR3 sequence runs 14 residues, both termini included. The germline gives CDR1 SGDLS, CDR2 YYNGEE. The chain carries TRBV9 and TRBJ2-5; TRBD1 reflects the table's D call only, with no check against the DNA. The clonotype originates from a human donor in good health. Some libraries in this study had Jurkat cell RNA spiked in. The sequencing sample was made of naive CD8+ T cells from blood, with Jurkat cell RNA spiked in. Described subset: FACS-sorted CD8+CD4-CCR7+CD45RA+ naive T cells. CDR3 loop: CASSVGSGTPIPYF.